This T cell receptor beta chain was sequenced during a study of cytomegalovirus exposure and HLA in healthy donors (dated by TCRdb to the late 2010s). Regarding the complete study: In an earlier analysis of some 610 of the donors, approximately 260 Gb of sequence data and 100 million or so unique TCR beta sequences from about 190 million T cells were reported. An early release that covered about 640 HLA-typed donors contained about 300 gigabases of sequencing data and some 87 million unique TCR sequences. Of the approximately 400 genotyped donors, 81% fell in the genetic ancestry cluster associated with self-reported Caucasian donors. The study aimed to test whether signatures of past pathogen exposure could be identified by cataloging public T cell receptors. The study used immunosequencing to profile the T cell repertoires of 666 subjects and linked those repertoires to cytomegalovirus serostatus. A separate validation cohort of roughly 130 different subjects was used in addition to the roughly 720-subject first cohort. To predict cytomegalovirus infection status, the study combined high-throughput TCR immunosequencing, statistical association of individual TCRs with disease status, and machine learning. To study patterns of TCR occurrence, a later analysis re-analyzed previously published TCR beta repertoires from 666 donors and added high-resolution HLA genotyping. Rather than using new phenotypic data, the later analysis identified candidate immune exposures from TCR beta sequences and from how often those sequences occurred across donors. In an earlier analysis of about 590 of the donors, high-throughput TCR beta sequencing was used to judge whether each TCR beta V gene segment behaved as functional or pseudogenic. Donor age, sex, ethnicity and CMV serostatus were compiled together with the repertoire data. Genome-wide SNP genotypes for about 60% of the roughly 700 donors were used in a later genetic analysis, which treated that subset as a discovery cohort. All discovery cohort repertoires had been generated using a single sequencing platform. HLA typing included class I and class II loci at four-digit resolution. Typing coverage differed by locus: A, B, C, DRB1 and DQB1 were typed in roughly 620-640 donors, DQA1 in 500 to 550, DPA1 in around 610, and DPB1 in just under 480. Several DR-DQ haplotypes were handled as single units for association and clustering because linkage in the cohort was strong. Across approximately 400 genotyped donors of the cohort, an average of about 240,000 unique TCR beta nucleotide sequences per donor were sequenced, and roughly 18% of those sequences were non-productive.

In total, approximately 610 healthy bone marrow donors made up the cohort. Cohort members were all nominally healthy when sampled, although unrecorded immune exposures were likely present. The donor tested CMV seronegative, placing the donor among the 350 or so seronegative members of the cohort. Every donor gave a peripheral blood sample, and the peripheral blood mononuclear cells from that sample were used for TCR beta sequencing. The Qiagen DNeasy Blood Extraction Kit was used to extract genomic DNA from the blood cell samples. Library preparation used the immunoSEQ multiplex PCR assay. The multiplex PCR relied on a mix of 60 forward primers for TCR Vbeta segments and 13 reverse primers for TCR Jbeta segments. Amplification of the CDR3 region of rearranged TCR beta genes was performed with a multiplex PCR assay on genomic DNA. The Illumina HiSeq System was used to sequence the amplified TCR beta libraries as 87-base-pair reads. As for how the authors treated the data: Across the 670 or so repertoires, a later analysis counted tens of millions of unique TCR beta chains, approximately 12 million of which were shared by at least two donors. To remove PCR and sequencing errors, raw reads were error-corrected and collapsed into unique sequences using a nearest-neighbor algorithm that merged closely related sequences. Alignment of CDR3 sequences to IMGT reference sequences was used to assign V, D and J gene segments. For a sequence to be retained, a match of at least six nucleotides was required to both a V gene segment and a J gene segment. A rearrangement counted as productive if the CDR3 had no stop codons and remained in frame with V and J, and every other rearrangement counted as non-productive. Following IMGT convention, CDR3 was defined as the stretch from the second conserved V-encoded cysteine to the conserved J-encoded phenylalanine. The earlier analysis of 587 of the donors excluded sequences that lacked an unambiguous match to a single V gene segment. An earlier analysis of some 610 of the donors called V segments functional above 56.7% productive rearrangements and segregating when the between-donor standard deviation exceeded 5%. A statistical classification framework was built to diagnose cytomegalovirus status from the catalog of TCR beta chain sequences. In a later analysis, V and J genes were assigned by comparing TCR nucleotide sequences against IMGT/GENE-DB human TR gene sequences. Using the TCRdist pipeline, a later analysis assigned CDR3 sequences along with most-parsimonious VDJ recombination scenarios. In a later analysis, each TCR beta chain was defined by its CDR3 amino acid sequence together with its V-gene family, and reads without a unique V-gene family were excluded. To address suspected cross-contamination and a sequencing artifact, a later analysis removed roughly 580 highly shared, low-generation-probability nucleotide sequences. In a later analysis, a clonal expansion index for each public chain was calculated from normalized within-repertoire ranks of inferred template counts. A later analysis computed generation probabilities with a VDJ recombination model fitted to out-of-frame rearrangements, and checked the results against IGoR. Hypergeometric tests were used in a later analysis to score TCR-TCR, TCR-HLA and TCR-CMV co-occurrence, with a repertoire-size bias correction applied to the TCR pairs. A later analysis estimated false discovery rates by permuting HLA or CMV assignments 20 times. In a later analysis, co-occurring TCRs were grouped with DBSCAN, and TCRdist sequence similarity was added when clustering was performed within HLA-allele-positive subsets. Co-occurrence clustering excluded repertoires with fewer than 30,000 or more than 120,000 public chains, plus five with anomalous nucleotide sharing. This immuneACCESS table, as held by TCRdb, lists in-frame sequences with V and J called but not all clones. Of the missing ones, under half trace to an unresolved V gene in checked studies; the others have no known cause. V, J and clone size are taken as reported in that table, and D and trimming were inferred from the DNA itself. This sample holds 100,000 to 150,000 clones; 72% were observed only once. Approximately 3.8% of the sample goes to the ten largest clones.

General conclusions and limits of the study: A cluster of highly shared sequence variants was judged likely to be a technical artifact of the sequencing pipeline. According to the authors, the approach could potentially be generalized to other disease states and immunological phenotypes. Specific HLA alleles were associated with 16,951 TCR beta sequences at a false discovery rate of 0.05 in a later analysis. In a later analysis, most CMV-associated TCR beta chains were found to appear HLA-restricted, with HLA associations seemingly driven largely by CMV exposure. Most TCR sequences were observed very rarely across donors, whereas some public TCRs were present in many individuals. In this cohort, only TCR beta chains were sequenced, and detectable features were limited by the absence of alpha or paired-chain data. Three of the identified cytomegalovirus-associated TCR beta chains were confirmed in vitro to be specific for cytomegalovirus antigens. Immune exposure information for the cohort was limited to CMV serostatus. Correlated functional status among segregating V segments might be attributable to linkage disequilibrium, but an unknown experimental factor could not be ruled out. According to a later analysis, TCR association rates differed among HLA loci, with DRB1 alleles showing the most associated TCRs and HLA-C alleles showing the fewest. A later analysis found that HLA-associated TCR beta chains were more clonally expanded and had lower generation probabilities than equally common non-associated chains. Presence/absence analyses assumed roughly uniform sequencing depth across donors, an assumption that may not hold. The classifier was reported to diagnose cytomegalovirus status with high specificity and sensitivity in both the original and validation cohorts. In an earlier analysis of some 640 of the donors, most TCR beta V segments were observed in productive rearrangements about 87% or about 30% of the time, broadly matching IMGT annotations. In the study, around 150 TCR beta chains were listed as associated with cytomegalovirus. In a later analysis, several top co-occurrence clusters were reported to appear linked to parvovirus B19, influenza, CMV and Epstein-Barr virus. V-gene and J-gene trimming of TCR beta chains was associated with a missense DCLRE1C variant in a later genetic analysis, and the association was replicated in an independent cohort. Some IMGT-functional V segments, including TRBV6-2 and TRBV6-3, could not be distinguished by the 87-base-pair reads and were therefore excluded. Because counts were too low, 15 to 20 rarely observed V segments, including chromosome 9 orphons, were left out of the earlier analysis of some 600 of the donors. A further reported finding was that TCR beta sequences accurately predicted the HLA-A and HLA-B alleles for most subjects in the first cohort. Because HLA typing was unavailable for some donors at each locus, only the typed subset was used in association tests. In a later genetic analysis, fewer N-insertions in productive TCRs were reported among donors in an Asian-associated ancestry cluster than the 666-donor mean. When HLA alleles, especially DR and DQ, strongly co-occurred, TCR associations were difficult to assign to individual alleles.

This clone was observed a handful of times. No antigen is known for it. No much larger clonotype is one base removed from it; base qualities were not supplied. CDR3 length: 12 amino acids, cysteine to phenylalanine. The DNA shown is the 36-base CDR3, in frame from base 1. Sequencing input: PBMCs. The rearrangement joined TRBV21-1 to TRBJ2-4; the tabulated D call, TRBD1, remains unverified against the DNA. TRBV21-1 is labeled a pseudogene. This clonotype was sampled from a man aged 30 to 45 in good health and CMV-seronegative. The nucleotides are TGTGCCAGCAGCAGAGACAGGGACATTCAGTACTTC. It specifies CASSRDRDIQYF.